One sample yielded the 31 T cell receptor beta chains listed below, sequenced in a study of T cells in localized non-small cell lung cancer. Repertoires were generated with immunoSEQ multiplex PCR, while TCRdb's copy carries only in-frame clones and drops some. Seen here are some 17,000 clones, around 90% observed once, and the top ten hold less than 1.5%. This specimen was peripheral blood mononuclear cells, taken before any cancer treatment. Every receptor here comes from a woman aged 35 to 70 with stage III lung adenocarcinoma.

This rearrangement joins TRBV6-5 to TRBJ1-2; the D gene is possibly TRBD1 (6 bases). Germline CDR1 reads MNHEY; CDR2 reads SVGAGI. The CDR3 extends over 13 amino acids. Trimming stripped 4 bases from V and 6 bases from J, with 12 bases between. CDR3 loop: CASSSQGDNGYTF. The CDR3 DNA is TGTGCCAGCAGTTCACAGGGAGATAATGGCTACACCTTC.

This chain uses TRBV4-2 with TRBJ2-3; D is perhaps TRBD2 (6 bases). Germline loops: CDR1 LGHNA, CDR2 YNFKEQ. Trimming pared 3 bases from V and 3 bases from J, leaving 19 bases between. The CDR3 length is 17 residues. CDR3 region: CASSHSEGGVGTDTQYF. The CDR3 DNA reads TGTGCCAGCAGCCATAGCGAAGGCGGGGTCGGTACAGATACGCAGTATTTT.

A single count supports this clone. The V call is TRBV7-9, the J call TRBJ2-1; 14 nucleotides match TRBD2. The CDR3 length is 15 residues. V lost 5 bases to trimming and J lost 5 bases; unmatched junction nucleotides: 2. Germline V gene data show CDR1 as SEHNR and CDR2 as FQNEAQ (reference sequence). The CDR3 here is CASSRTSGRHNEQFF. For the CDR3, the DNA is TGTGCCAGCAGCCGGACTAGCGGGAGGCACAATGAGCAGTTCTTC.

The chain joins TRBV18 to TRBJ1-5; 8 positions agree with TRBD1. CDR1 is KGHSH, CDR2 LQKENI, per germline. Trimming cost V 4 bases and J 11 bases; bases outside gene matches: 7. The CDR3 is made up of 13 amino acids. The CDR3 coding sequence is TGTGCCAGCTCACTAGGACAGGGTATGGCCCAGCATTTT. This translates into CASSLGQGMAQHF.

This clone was observed a few times. The DNA of the CDR3 is TGTGCCAGCAGGCTATCAGACTATGGCTACACCTTC. This translates into CASRLSDYGYTF. The genes are TRBV2 and TRBJ1-2; no definite D call. Per germline, CDR1 SNHLY and CDR2 FYNNEI. The V and J ends lost 6 bases and 3 bases respectively, with 8 bases between them. This CDR3 contains 12 residues.

This chain uses TRBV9 with TRBJ2-2; D may be TRBD2 (5 bases). This CDR3 region has 13 residues. The ends were cut back, 0 bases at V and 7 bases at J, with 7 bases in the middle. Germline loops: CDR1 SGDLS, CDR2 YYNGEE. The CDR3 region is CASSVAGFGELFF. DNA of the CDR3: TGTGCCAGCAGCGTAGCGGGGTTCGGGGAGCTGTTTTTT.

This clone was picked up one time. CDR3 loop: CASSFGRGVTDTQYF. The CDR3 bases are TGTGCCAGCAGCTTTGGTCGGGGGGTGACAGATACGCAGTATTTT. This chain links TRBV5-4 with TRBJ2-3, with 7 bases aligning to TRBD2. This CDR3 has 15 residues. The germline V gene has CDR1 SGHNT and CDR2 YYREEE (reference sequence). V was clipped by 2 bases and J by 3 bases; unmatched bases: 6. Supplemented by reference TRBV5-4 and TRBJ2-3, the full variable domain reads ETGVTQSPTHLIKTRGQQVTLRCSSQSGHNTVSWYQQALGQGPQFIFQYYREEENGRGNFPPRFSGLQFPNYSSELNVNALELDDSALYLCASSFGRGVTDTQYFGPGTRLTVL.

DNA for the CDR3: TGTGCCAGCAGCTTAACAGGGGGTGGTAAAGGTGGAAACACCATATATTTT. Translating gives CASSLTGGGKGGNTIYF. V and J are TRBV11-2 and TRBJ1-3, with 8 positions matching TRBD1. The length of the CDR3 is 17 residues. Germline CDR1 reads SGHAT; CDR2 reads FQNNGV. V shed 2 bases, J shed 3 bases, and the junction held 9 bases outside the gene matches. Full variable domain (missing parts from reference TRBV11-2 and TRBJ1-3): EAGVAQSPRYKIIEKRQSVAFWCNPISGHATLYWYQQILGQGPKLLIQFQNNGVVDDSQLPKDRFSAERLKGVDSTLKIQPAKLEDSAVYLCASSLTGGGKGGNTIYFGEGSWLTVV.

The J gene is TRBJ2-7, the V gene TRBV5-4; TRBD2 agrees at 13 bases. CDR3 length: 16 residues. From germline, CDR1 is SGHNT and CDR2 YYREEE (reference sequence). With 3 bases clipped from V and 6 bases from J, the junction kept 9 bases outside the gene matches. CDR3: CASSWEPGLAGFEQYF. The CDR3 nucleotides read TGTGCCAGCAGCTGGGAGCCGGGACTAGCGGGGTTCGAGCAGTACTTC. Full variable domain (missing parts from reference TRBV5-4 and TRBJ2-7): ETGVTQSPTHLIKTRGQQVTLRCSSQSGHNTVSWYQQALGQGPQFIFQYYREEENGRGNFPPRFSGLQFPNYSSELNVNALELDDSALYLCASSWEPGLAGFEQYFGPGTRLTVT.

The chain links TRBV28 to TRBJ1-5; the D gene is possibly TRBD1 (6 bases). V lost 6 bases, J lost 1 base, and 13 bases lay in between. Germline V lookup: CDR1 MDHEN, CDR2 SYDVKM. This CDR3 has 15 residues. CDR3 residues: CASSLVGGSNQPQHF. CDR3 bases: TGTGCCAGCAGCCTAGTAGGGGGGAGCAATCAGCCCCAGCATTTT.

V gene TRBV5-1 combines with J gene TRBJ2-5; possibly TRBD1 for D (5 bases). The CDR3 length is 15 residues. The V and J ends lost 1 base and 3 bases respectively, with 13 bases between them. Germline CDR1 reads SGHRS; CDR2 reads YFSETQ. The CDR3 DNA is TGCGCCAGCAGCTTGCAGGGTAGTATAGAAGAGACCCAGTACTTC. The encoded protein is CASSLQGSIEETQYF.

The rearrangement uses TRBV7-6 and TRBJ2-1; D is unclear. Germline V gene sequence: CDR1 SGHVS, CDR2 FNYEAQ. CDR3 length equals 13 residues. V lost 9 bases, J lost 1 base, and 10 bases lay in between. The CDR3 reads CARLNGSYNEQFF. CDR3 nucleotides: TGTGCCAGGCTAAACGGGTCCTACAATGAGCAGTTCTTC.

The chain employs TRBV10-2 and TRBJ2-7; D remains unclear. The germline gives CDR1 WSHSY, CDR2 SAAADI. The V end lost 0 bases, the J end lost 3 bases, and 6 bases lay between the germline ends. There are 13 residues in the CDR3. The CDR3 protein is CASSESRGYEQYF. The DNA of the CDR3 is TGCGCCAGCAGTGAGTCCAGAGGCTACGAGCAGTACTTC.

V and J are TRBV19 and TRBJ2-1; no firm D call. V was clipped by 2 bases and J by 10 bases, with 15 bases between them. The germline V gene encodes CDR1 LNHDA and CDR2 SQIVND (reference sequence). The CDR3 extends over 14 amino acids. The chain's CDR3 is CASSIFVTGEEQFF. CDR3 DNA: TGTGCCAGTAGTATATTTGTAACCGGAGAGGAGCAGTTCTTC.

V gene TRBV30 combines with J gene TRBJ2-6, with D perhaps assigned TRBD1 or TRBD2 (5 bases each). Germline assignment: CDR1 GTSNPN and CDR2 SVGIG (reference sequence). The CDR3 consists of 17 residues. Deletions cut 0 bases from V and 2 bases from J, with 14 bases between. The CDR3, as DNA: TGTGCCTGGAGTGTACGAGAGGGGAGACCTGGGGCCAACGTCCTGACTTTC. Residues: CAWSVREGRPGANVLTF.

The DNA of the CDR3 is TGTGCCAGCAGCTTACTTTACGGACAGAGTTCCTATGGCTACACCTTC. It specifies CASSLLYGQSSYGYTF. This chain joins TRBV7-9 and TRBJ1-2; perhaps TRBD1 as D (6 bases). The CDR3 consists of 16 residues. V was cut by 2 bases and J by 4 bases, with 17 bases left in between. Germline V gene sequence: CDR1 SEHNR, CDR2 FQNEAQ (reference sequence).

DNA of the CDR3: TGTGCCAGCAGCCCGCGACAGGGAGGAACTGAAGCTTTCTTT. As protein: CASSPRQGGTEAFF. The genes are TRBV9 and TRBJ1-1; 7 bases are shared with TRBD1. This CDR3 has 14 amino acids. The V segment lost 4 bases and the J segment 5 bases; nucleotides outside the gene matches: 8. Looked up from germline, CDR1 is SGDLS and CDR2 is YYNGEE.

The rearrangement joins TRBV18 to TRBJ2-3; D unclear. V lost 3 bases to trimming and J lost 2 bases, with 15 bases between them. The CDR3 runs to 16 residues. Germline values: CDR1 KGHSH, CDR2 LQKENI. CDR3 nucleotide sequence: TGTGCCAGCTCACCGGCGGCGGTAAGAGTCACAGATACGCAGTATTTT. Translated, it gives CASSPAAVRVTDTQYF.

The chain joins TRBV6-5 to TRBJ2-7, with D uncertain. Trimming pared 5 bases from V and 4 bases from J, leaving 12 bases between. The CDR3 consists of 13 residues. Germline CDR1 is MNHEY and CDR2 is SVGAGI. The CDR3: CASSAPDGYEQYF. CDR3 in DNA: TGTGCCAGCAGTGCCCCTGACGGGTACGAGCAGTACTTC.

The chain is built from TRBV28 and TRBJ2-2; 8 positions agree with TRBD2. CDR1 is MDHEN, CDR2 SYDVKM, per germline. There are 16 residues in the CDR3. V lost 3 bases, J lost 7 bases, and 10 bases stayed unmatched. The CDR3 sequence is CASSLSYAGGSGELFF. CDR3 DNA sequence: TGTGCCAGCAGTTTGTCCTATGCGGGGGGCAGCGGGGAGCTGTTTTTT.

The chain is built from TRBV7-8 and TRBJ2-7; TRBD2 matches at 10 bases. This CDR3 contains 17 residues. CDR1 and CDR2 (germline): SGHVS, FQNEAQ. Trimming removed 1 base from V and 1 base from J; junction bases left unmatched: 7. This CDR3 is CASSLGFPSGGSYEQYF. The CDR3 DNA reads TGTGCCAGCAGCTTAGGGTTTCCTAGCGGGGGATCCTACGAGCAGTACTTC.

The chain uses TRBV6-5 and TRBJ2-6; D may match TRBD1 or TRBD2 (5 bases each). Trimming shortened V by 5 bases and J by 4 bases, and 9 bases separated the two germline ends. This CDR3 comprises 14 residues. Germline V gene data show CDR1 as MNHEY and CDR2 as SVGAGI. The CDR3 DNA reads as TGTGCCAGCAGTCGAGGGGTCGGGGCCAACGTCCTGACTTTC. This encodes CASSRGVGANVLTF.

The chain joins TRBV5-6 to TRBJ1-2; D is unresolved. The CDR3 runs 12 residues. Germline CDR1 SGHDT, CDR2 YYEEEE. V dropped 0 bases and J dropped 8 bases, with 8 bases sitting between them. For the CDR3, the DNA is TGTGCCAGCAGCTTGGGGACGGGAGGCTACACCTTC. Protein sequence: CASSLGTGGYTF.

The V and J genes are TRBV5-4 and TRBJ2-3; 7 nucleotides align to TRBD1. The V gene end was trimmed by 4 bases and the J gene end by 2 bases; junction bases not matched to a gene: 13. CDR1 is SGHNT, CDR2 YYREEE, per germline (reference sequence). The CDR3 extends over 17 amino acids. CDR3 loop: CASSPLTGQVPTDTQYF. The CDR3 nucleotides are TGTGCCAGCAGCCCCTTGACAGGGCAGGTCCCCACAGATACGCAGTATTTT.

The V call is TRBV5-4, the J call TRBJ2-3; 7 bases line up with TRBD1. CDR1 is SGHNT, CDR2 YYREEE, per germline (reference sequence). This CDR3 region has 15 residues. Unmatched junction bases numbered 4, after V lost 0 bases and J lost 3 bases. The CDR3 region is CASSLGQGSTDTQYF. CDR3 DNA: TGTGCCAGCAGCTTGGGACAGGGTAGTACAGATACGCAGTATTTT.

The DNA of the CDR3 is TGTGCCAGCAGCAAGCACAACGGTACGAACACTGAAGCTTTCTTT. Protein: CASSKHNGTNTEAFF. V gene TRBV21-1 combines with J gene TRBJ1-1. TRBV21-1 constitutes a pseudogene. The CDR3 is 15 residues long.

The chain has TRBV9 and TRBJ2-3; D is unresolved. Germline CDR1 is SGDLS and CDR2 is YYNGEE. Trimming shortened V by 0 bases and J by 4 bases, and 9 bases separated the two germline ends. This CDR3 has 14 residues. CDR3 DNA sequence: TGTGCCAGCAGCGTAGGGGTAGCCGCAGATACGCAGTATTTT. Amino acid sequence: CASSVGVAADTQYF.

The chain joins TRBV19 to TRBJ1-2, with 9 bases fitting TRBD1. The germline V gene has CDR1 LNHDA and CDR2 SQIVND (reference sequence). J was trimmed by 8 bases and V by 9 bases; bases with no gene match: 19. This CDR3 region has 16 residues. The CDR3 bases are TGTGCCAGCAGCGGCCCTAAAACAGGGGGCGGAGGCGGCTACACCTTC. Its translation: CASSGPKTGGGGGYTF. Variable domain in full (rest from reference TRBV19 and TRBJ1-2): DGGITQSPKYLFRKEGQNVTLSCEQNLNHDAMYWYRQDPGQGLRLIYYSQIVNDFQKGDIAEGYSVSREKKESFPLTVTSAQKNPTAFYLCASSGPKTGGGGGYTFGSGTRLTVV.

The V gene is TRBV4-2, the J gene TRBJ2-1; D gene unclear. The CDR3 has 16 amino acids. CDR1 is LGHNA, CDR2 YNFKEQ, per germline. V was shortened by 4 bases and J by 1 base, with 14 bases between the two germline ends. CDR3 region: CASSPSRLGSYNEQFF. The CDR3 nucleotides are TGTGCCAGCAGCCCCTCCCGCCTGGGGTCCTACAATGAGCAGTTCTTC.

This clone showed up just once. The genes are TRBV4-2 and TRBJ2-3; unclear D gene. The CDR3 length is 13 residues. V lost 0 bases and J lost 5, with 6 bases in between. From germline, CDR1 is LGHNA and CDR2 YNFKEQ. CDR3 in DNA: TGTGCCAGCAGCCAAGACCAGAAAGATACGCAGTATTTT. Translation gives CASSQDQKDTQYF.

J is TRBJ1-5 and V is TRBV30, with 9 bases fitting TRBD1. Trimming at V came to 5 bases and at J to 5 bases, leaving 4 bases not matched to a gene. Germline assignment: CDR1 GTSNPN and CDR2 SVGIG (reference sequence). The CDR3 runs 13 residues. CDR3 sequence: CAWADRGDQPQHF. CDR3 DNA: TGTGCCTGGGCTGACAGGGGGGATCAGCCCCAGCATTTT.